The T cell receptor (beta chain) under discussion was sequenced for a study of blood T cell repertoires in COVID-19. Study-level information: The United States, Italy and Spain provided the acute and convalescent COVID-19 samples. PBMCs, B-cell-depleted T cells, or T cells provided the cDNA or gDNA that made up the material.

This clone was picked up a small number of times. In the study's own analysis: The assay estimated nucleated cells by amplifying reference gene primers. Repertoires were generated with immunoSEQ multiplex PCR, while TCRdb's copy carries only in-frame clones and drops some. The V and J calls and clone size were taken over from that table, and D and trimming were inferred from the DNA. The data contain fewer than 350,000 clones, 70% to 90% of them seen just once; the ten biggest clones take up around 2.1%. The CDR3 extends over 14 amino acids. CDR1 and CDR2 from the germline V gene are WNHNN and SYGVQD (reference sequence).

Sequenced: peripheral blood. This chain joins TRBV10-1 and TRBJ2-5; 9 positions agree with TRBD1. This TCR was recovered from a woman aged 25 to 39 who had recovered from COVID-19. The CDR3 nucleotides are TGCCATAGCCTGGGACAGGGAGGCGCAGAGACCCAGTACTTC. Amino acids: CHSLGQGGAETQYF.